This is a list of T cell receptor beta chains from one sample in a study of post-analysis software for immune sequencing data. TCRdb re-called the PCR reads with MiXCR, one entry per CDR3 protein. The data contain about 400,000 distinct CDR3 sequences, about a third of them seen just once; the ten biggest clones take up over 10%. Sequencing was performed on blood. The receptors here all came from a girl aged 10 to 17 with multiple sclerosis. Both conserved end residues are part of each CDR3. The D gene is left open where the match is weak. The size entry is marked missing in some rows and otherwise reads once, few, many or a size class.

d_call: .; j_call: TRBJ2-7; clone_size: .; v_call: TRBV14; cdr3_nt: TGTGCCAGCAGCCAAGATGTAGGTAGCGGGCAGTACTTC; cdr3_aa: CASSQDVGSGQYF
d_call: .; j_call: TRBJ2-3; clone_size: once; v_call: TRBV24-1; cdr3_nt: TGTGCCACCAGTGATTCCAGGGGACCTCGAGATACGCAGTATTTT; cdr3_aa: CATSDSRGPRDTQYF
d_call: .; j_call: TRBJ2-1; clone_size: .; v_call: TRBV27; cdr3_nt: TGTGCCAGCAGCCCCGGGTTGGCCCTCCATGAGCAGTTCTTC; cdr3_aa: CASSPGLALHEQFF
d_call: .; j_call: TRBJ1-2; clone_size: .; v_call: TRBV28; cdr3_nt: TGTGCCAGCAGACATACGTCGGGATCCGGAAACTATGGCCACACCTTC; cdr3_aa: CASRHTSGSGNYGHTF
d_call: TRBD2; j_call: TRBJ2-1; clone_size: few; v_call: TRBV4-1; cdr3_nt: TGCGCCAGCAGCCAACCTAGCGGGGGGGCCGGGAATGAGCAGTTCTTC; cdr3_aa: CASSQPSGGAGNEQFF
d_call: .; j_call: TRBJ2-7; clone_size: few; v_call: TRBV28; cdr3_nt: TGTGCCACCCCAGTTTATGGCCCAGTATCCCCGGGCGAGCAGTACTTC; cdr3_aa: CATPVYGPVSPGEQYF
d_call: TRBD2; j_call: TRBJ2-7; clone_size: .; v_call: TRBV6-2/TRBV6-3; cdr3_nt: TGTGCCAGCTCCCGGGGGGAAACCTACGAGCAGTACTTC; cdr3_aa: CASSRGETYEQYF
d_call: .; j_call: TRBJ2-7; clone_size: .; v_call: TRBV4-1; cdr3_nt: TGCGCCAGCAGCCAAGATTGGTGGGAGAGCTCCTACGAGCAGTACTTC; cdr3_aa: CASSQDWWESSYEQYF
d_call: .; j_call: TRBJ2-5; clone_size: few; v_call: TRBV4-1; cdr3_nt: TGCGCCAGCAGCCAAGTCCCCCGGGGGCCGGATGGGACCCAGTACTTC; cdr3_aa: CASSQVPRGPDGTQYF
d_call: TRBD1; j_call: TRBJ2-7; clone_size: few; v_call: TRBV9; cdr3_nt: TGTGCCAGCAGCGTAGTGTGGGACAGGGGGCCCTACGAGCAGTACTTC; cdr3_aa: CASSVVWDRGPYEQYF
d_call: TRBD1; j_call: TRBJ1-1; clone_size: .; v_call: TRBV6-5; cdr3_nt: TGTGCCAGCAGGTGGCGGGACAGGGGGACAGGCACTGAAGCTTTCTTT; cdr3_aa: CASRWRDRGTGTEAFF
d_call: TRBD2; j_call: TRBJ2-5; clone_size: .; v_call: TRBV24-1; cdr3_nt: TGTGCCAGCAGACTCGAGCGGGGGGATCGAGAGACCCAGTACTTC; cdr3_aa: CASRLERGDRETQYF
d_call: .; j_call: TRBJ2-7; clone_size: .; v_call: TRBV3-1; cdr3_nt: TGTGCCAGCAGCCAAGTCCCAGAGACCTACGAGCAGTACTTC; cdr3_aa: CASSQVPETYEQYF
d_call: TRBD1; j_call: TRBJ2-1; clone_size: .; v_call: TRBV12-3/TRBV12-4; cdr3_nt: TGTGCCAGCAGCTACCGCCACAGGGGCAATGAGCAGTTCTTC; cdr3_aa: CASSYRHRGNEQFF
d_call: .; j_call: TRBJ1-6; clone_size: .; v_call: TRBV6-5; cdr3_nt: TGTGCCAGCAGTCGCACATCTCTCTATAATTCACCCCTCCACTTT; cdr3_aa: CASSRTSLYNSPLHF
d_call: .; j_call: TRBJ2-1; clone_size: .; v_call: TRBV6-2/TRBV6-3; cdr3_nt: TGTGCCAGCAAGTTAGGAGAGGGCGGCGAGCAGTTCTTC; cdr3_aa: CASKLGEGGEQFF
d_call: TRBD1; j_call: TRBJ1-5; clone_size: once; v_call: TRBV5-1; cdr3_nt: TGCGCCAGCAGCTTGCAGGGGGATCACTATCAGCCCCAGCATTTT; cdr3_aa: CASSLQGDHYQPQHF
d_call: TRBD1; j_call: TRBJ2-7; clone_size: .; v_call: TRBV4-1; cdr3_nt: TGCGCCAGCAGCCAAGAACCGGACAGGCGCGAGCAGTACTTC; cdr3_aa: CASSQEPDRREQYF
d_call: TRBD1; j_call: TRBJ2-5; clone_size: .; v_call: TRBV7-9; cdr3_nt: TGTGCCAGCAGCACGCCCCAGGGGGCTGGGGTAGAGACCCAGTACTTC; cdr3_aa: CASSTPQGAGVETQYF
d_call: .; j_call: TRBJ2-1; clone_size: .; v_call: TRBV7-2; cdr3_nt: TGTGCCAGCAGCTTAGCAACCATCGATGAGCAGTTCTTC; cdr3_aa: CASSLATIDEQFF
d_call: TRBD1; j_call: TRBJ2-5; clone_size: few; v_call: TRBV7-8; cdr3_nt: TGTGCCAGCAGCGAACGGACAGGGGTGCGAAAAGAGACCCAGTACTTC; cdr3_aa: CASSERTGVRKETQYF
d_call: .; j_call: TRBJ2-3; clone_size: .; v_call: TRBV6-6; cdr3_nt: TGTGCCAGCAGTCCTACAGGGAGCCGCACAGATACGCAGTATTTT; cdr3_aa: CASSPTGSRTDTQYF
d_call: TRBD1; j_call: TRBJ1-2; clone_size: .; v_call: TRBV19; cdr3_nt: TGTGCCAGTGGCGGGACAGCCGGTGGCTACACCTTC; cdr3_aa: CASGGTAGGYTF
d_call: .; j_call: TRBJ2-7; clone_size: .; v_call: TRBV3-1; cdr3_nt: TGTGCCAGCAGCTACCCGGGACTCGACGAGCAGTACTTC; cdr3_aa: CASSYPGLDEQYF
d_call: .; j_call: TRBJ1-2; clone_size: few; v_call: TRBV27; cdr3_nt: TGTGCCAGCAGTTTATCGCCGGATAACTATGGCTACACCTTC; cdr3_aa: CASSLSPDNYGYTF
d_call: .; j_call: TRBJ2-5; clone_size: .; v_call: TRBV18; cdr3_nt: TGTGCCAGCTCACCTCAATTGCAAGAGACCCAGTACTTC; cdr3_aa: CASSPQLQETQYF
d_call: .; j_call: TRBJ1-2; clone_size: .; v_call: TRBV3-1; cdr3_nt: TGTGCCAGCAGCCAAGATACCCAGGGTGGAGGCTACACCTTC; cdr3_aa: CASSQDTQGGGYTF
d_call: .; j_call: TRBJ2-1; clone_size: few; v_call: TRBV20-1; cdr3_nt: TGCAGTGCTAGAGTGGCTACCGTAAATGAGCAGTTCTTC; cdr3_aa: CSARVATVNEQFF
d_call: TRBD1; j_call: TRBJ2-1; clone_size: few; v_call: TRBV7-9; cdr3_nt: TGTGCCAGCAGCTTAGGGGGGCTGGGGACAGACTACAATGAGCAGTTCTTC; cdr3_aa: CASSLGGLGTDYNEQFF
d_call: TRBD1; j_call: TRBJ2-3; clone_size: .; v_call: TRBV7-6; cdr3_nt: TGTGCCAGCAGCTTGGGACGGGACAGAGATACGCAGTATTTT; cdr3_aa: CASSLGRDRDTQYF
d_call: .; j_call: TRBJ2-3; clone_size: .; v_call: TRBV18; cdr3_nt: TGTGCCAGCTCACCACGACAGTTACACGATACGCAGTATTTT; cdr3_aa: CASSPRQLHDTQYF
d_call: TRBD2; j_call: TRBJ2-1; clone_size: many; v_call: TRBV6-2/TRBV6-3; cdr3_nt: TGTGCCAGCAGTTACTCGCTAGCGGGGGACTACAATGAGCAGTTCTTC; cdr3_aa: CASSYSLAGDYNEQFF
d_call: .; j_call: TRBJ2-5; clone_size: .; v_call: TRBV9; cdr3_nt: TGTGCCAGCGGCGTAGAGGCTGAGGGGGAGACCCAGTACTTC; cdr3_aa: CASGVEAEGETQYF
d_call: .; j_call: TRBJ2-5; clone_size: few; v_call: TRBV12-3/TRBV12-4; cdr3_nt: TGTGCCAGCAGTTTAGCGATATACAGGGAACCGGAGACCCAGTACTTC; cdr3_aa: CASSLAIYREPETQYF
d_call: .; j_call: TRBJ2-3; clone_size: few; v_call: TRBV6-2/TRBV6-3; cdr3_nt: TGTGCCAGCGAGGGCGGGGCGGAGAGAGCAGATACGCAGTATTTT; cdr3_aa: CASEGGAERADTQYF
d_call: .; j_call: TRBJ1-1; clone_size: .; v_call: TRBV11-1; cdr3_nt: TGTGCCAGCAGCCGATCGACAGAAAACACTGAAGCTTTCTTT; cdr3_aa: CASSRSTENTEAFF
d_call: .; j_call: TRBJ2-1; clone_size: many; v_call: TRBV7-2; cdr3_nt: TGTGCCAGCAGCTGGCAGACAGGCAGCTCCTACAATGAGCAGTTCTTC; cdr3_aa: CASSWQTGSSYNEQFF
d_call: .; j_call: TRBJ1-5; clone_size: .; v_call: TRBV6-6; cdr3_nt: TGTGCCAGCAGCCAGGGAGCTTCGAGCAATCAGCCCCAGCATTTT; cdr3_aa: CASSQGASSNQPQHF
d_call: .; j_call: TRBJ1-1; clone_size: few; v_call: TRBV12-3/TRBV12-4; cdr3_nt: TGTGCCAGCAGTCGTCAAAGGAGCACTGAAGCTTTCTTT; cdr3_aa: CASSRQRSTEAFF
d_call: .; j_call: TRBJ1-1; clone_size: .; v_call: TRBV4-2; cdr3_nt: TGTGCCTCCCGTAGTCTCATGAACACTGAAGCTTTCTTT; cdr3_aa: CASRSLMNTEAFF
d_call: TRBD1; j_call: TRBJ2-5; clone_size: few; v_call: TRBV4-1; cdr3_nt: TGCGCCAGCAGGAAGACAGGGGTCGGAGAGACCCAGTACTTC; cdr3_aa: CASRKTGVGETQYF
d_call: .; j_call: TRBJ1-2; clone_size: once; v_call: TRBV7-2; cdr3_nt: TGTGCCAGCAGCTCTAGGGGTTTTGGGGGCTACACCTTC; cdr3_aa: CASSSRGFGGYTF
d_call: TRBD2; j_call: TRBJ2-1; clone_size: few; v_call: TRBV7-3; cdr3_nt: TGTGCCAGCAGCTCCCCTGGGCTAGCGGGGTCTCTGGGTAATGAGCAGTTCTTC; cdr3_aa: CASSSPGLAGSLGNEQFF
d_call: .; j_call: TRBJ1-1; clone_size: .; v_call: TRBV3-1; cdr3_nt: TGTGCCAGCAGCCCTACTACAGGAGGGGCGGCTTTCTTT; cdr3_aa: CASSPTTGGAAFF
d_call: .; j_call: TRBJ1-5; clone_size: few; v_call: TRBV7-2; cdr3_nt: TGTGCCAGCAGCTTAAAGCCCAAACAGCCCCAGCATTTT; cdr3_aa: CASSLKPKQPQHF
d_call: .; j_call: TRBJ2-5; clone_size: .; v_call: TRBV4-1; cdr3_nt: TGCGCCAGCAGCCAAGAGAAGACCCAGTACTTC; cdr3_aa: CASSQEKTQYF
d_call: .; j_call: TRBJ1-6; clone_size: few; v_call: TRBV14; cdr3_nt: TGTGCCAGCAGTCACGGTTTTTCACCCCTCCACTTT; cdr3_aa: CASSHGFSPLHF
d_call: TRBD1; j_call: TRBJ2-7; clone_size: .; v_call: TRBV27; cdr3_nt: TGTGCCAGCAGTTTGGGACAGGGGGCCAGCGGGTCTTACGAGCAGTACTTC; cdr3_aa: CASSLGQGASGSYEQYF
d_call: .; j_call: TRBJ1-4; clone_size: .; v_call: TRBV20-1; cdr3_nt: TGCAGTGCTAGTACAGACGAAAAACTGTTTTTT; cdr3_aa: CSASTDEKLFF
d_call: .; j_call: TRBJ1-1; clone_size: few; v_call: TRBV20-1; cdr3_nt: TGCAGTGCTAGAGACCCAACAGGGTCCGGCACTGAAGCTTTCTTT; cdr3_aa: CSARDPTGSGTEAFF